This T cell receptor (beta chain) appears in the sequencing data of a study of shared clonotypes between healthy human individuals. The repertoire was sequenced with immunoSEQ multiplex PCR; TCRdb's copy has only in-frame clones and lacks some. The sample carries some 1.4 million clones, around 97% recorded once. Trimming pared 4 bases from V and 3 bases from J, leaving 9 bases between. CDR1 SGHAT and CDR2 FQDESV come from the germline V gene (reference sequence). This CDR3 is 13 amino acids long. The chain joins TRBV11-1 to TRBJ1-2, with a tentative D call TRBD1 (6 bases). The source of this sequence is a man aged 25-45 years in good health. Input material: naive CD4+ T cells sorted from blood. Sample subset: CD45RA+ positively selected. The CDR3 spells CASSSRGYYGYTF. The DNA for the CDR3 is TGTGCCAGCAGCTCCAGGGGATACTATGGCTACACCTTC.